This T cell receptor (beta chain) appears in the sequencing data of a study of blood T cell repertoires in COVID-19. Study-wide background: The samples span acute and convalescent COVID-19 from the United States, Italy and Spain. T cells, B-cell-depleted T cells, or PBMCs supplied cDNA or gDNA.

As processed by the authors: Cell counts per sample came from amplifying reference gene primers. TCRdb keeps only in-frame clones here, not all; method: immunoSEQ multiplex PCR. The V and J calls and clone size were taken over from that table, and D and trimming were inferred from the DNA. Among 100,000 or so clones listed, under 80% were seen once. Material: peripheral blood. The TCR comes from a man between 65 and 79 years old with active or convalescent COVID-19.

CDR3 bases: TGCGCCTCCCTTGACGGCGCAGGGGGCTTTGGAAACACCATATATTTT. Protein product: CASLDGAGGFGNTIYF. This sequence joins TRBV5-1 and TRBJ1-3; 8 nucleotides line up with TRBD1. Trimming cost V 10 bases and J 3 bases; bases outside gene matches: 15. Germline V lookup: CDR1 SGHRS, CDR2 YFSETQ. The CDR3 is 16 residues long. Drawing the rest from reference TRBV5-1 and TRBJ1-3, the complete variable domain is KAGVTQTPRYLIKTRGQQVTLSCSPISGHRSVSWYQQTPGQGLQFLFEYFSETQRNKGNFPGRFSGRQFSNSRSEMNVSTLELGDSALYLCASLDGAGGFGNTIYFGEGSWLTVV.